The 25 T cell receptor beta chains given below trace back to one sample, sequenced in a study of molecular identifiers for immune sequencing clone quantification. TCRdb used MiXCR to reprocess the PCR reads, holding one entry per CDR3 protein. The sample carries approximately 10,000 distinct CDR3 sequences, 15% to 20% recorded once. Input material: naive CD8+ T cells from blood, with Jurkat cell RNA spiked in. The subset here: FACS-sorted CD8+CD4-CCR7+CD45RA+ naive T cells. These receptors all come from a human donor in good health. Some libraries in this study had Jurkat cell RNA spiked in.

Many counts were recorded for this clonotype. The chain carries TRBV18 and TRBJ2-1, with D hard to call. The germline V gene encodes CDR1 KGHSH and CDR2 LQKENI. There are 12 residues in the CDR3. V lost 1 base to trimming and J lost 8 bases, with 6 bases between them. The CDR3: CASSPRAYEQFF. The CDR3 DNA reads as TGTGCCAGCTCACCACGTGCGTATGAGCAGTTCTTC.

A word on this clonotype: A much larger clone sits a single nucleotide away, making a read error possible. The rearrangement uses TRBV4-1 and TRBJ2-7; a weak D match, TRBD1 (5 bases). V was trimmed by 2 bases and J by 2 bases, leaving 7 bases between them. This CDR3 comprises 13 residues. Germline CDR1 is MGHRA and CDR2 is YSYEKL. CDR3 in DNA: TGCGCCAGCAGCCAAAGCAGGGCCTACGAGCAGTACTTC. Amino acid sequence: CASSQSRAYEQYF.

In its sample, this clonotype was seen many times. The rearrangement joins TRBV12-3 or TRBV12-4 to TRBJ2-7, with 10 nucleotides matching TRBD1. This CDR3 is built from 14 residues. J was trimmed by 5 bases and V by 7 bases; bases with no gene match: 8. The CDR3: CASNDRQGANEQYF. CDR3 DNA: TGTGCCAGCAACGATAGACAGGGGGCCAACGAGCAGTACTTC.

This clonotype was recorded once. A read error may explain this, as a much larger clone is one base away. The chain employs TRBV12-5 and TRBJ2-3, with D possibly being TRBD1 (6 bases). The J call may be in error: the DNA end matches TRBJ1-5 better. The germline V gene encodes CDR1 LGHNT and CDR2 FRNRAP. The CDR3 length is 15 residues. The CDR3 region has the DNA TGTGCTAGTGGACATAACAGGGATAGCACAGATACGCAGCATTTT. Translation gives CASGHNRDSTDTQHF.

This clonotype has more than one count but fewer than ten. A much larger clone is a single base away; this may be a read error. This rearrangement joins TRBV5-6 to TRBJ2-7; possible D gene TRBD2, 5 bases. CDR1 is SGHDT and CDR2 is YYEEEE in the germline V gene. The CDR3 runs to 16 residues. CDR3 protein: CASSPIGSRPDYEQHF. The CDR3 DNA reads TGTGCCAGCAGCCCAATCGGCTCACGACCCGACTACGAGCAGCACTTC.

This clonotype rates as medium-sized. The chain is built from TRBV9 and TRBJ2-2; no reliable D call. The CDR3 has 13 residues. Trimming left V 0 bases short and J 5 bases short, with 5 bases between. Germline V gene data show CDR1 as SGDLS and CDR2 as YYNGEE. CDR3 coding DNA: TGTGCCAGCAGCGTAGTTTATACCGGGGAGCTGTTTTTT. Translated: CASSVVYTGELFF.

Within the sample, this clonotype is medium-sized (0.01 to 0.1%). The CDR3 nucleotides read TGTGCCAGCAGCTTTGGGCGTACAGATACGCAGTATTTT. Translated: CASSFGRTDTQYF. The gene calls are TRBV7-9 and TRBJ2-3; D remains ambiguous. Deletions cut 3 bases from V and 3 bases from J, with 7 bases between. The germline V gene has CDR1 SEHNR and CDR2 FQNEAQ (reference sequence). The CDR3 is made up of 13 amino acids.

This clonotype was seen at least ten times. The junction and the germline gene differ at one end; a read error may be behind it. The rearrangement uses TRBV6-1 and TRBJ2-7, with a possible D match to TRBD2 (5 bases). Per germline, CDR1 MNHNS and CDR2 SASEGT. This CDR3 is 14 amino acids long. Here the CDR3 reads CASSARGYSYEQCF. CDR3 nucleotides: TGTGCCAGCAGTGCCCGGGGATACTCCTACGAGCAGTGCTTC.

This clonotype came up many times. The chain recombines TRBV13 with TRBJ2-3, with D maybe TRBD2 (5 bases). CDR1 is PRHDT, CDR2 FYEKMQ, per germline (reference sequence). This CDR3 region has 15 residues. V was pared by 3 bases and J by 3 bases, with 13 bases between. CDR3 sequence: CASSFSGRGTDTQYF. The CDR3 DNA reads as TGTGCCAGCAGCTTTAGTGGGAGAGGGACAGATACGCAGTATTTT.

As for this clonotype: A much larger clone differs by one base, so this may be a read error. In DNA form, the CDR3 reads TGTGCCTGGACGGGACTAGCGGGAAGGGGGTTCTCCCACAATGAGCAGTTCTTC. As protein: CAWTGLAGRGFSHNEQFF. This chain connects TRBV30 to TRBJ2-1, with 13 bases lining up with TRBD2. This CDR3 contains 18 residues. Per germline, CDR1 GTSNPN and CDR2 SVGIG (reference sequence).

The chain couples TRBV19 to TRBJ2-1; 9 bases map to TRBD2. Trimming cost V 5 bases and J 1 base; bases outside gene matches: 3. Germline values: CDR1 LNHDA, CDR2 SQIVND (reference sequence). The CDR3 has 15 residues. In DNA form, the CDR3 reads TGTGCCAGTAGTTCCACTAGCGGGTCCTACAATGAGCAGTTCTTC. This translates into CASSSTSGSYNEQFF.

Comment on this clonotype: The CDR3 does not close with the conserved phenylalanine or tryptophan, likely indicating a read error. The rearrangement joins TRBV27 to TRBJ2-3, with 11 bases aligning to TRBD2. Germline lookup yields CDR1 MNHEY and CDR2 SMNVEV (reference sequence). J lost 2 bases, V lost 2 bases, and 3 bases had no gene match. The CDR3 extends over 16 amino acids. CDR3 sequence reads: CASSLGLAGITDTQYL. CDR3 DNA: TGTGCCAGCAGTTTAGGACTAGCGGGCATCACAGATACGCAGTATCTT.

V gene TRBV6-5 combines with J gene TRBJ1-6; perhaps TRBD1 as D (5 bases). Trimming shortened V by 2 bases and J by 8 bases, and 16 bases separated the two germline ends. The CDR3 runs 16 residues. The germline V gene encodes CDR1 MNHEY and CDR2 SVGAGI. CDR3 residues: CASSYGAEVFDSPLHF. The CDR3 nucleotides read TGTGCCAGCAGTTACGGGGCAGAAGTGTTTGATTCACCCCTCCACTTT.

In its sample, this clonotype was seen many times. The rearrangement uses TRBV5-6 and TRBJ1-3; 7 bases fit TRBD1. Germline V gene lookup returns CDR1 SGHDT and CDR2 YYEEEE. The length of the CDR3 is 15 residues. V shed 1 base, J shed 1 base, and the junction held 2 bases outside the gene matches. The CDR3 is CASSLKGASGNTIYF. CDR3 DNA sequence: TGTGCCAGCAGCTTGAAGGGGGCTTCTGGAAACACCATATATTTT. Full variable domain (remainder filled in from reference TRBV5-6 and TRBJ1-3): DAGVTQSPTHLIKTRGQQVTLRCSPKSGHDTVSWYQQALGQGPQFIFQYYEEEERQRGNFPDRFSGHQFPNYSSELNVNALLLGDSALYLCASSLKGASGNTIYFGEGSWLTVV.

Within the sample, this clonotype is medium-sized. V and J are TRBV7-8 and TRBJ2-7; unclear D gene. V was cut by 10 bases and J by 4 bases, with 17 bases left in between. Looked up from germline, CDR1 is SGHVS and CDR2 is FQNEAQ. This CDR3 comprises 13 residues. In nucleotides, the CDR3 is TGTGCCACCCGCCACGCCCCGTCGTACGAGCAGTACTTC. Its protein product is CATRHAPSYEQYF.

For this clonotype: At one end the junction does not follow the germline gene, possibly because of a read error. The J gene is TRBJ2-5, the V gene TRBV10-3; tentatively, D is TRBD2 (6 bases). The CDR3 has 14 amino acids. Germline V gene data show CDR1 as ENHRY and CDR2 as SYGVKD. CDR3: CAISVRGRQESQYF. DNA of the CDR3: TGTGCCATCTCGGTGCGGGGACGACAAGAGTCCCAGTACTTC.

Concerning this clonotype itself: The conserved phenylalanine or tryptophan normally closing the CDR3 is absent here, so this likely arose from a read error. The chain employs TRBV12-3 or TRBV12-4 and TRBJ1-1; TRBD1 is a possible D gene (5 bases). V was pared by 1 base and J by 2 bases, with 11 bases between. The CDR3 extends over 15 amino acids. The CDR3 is CASSLGLGLNTEAFS. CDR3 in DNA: TGTGCCAGCAGTTTAGGCCTGGGGCTTAACACTGAAGCTTTCTCT.

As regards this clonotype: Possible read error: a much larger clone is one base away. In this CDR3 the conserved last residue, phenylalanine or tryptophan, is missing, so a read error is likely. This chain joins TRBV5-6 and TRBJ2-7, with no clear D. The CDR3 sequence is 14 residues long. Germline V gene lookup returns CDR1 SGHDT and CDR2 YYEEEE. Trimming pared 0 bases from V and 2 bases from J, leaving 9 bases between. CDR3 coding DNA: TGTGCCAGCAGCTTGGGTGGCAGCCCCTACGAGCAGTACATC. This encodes CASSLGGSPYEQYI.

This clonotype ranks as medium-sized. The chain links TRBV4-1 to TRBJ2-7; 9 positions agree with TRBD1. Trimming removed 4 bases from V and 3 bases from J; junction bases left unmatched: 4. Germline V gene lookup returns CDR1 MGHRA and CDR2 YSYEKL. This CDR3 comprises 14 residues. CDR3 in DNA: TGCGCCAGCAGCCGGGGGACAGGGAACTACGAGCAGTACTTC. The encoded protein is CASSRGTGNYEQYF.

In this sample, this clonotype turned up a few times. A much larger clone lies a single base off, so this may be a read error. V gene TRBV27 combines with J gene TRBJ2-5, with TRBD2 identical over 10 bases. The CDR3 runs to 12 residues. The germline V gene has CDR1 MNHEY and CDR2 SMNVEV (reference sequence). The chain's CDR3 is CASGTSVETQCF. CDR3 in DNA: TGTGCCAGCGGGACTAGCGTGGAGACCCAGTGCTTC.

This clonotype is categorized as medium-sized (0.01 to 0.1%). Here the CDR3 reads CASSTRLAGIQETQYF. For the CDR3, the DNA is TGTGCCAGCAGCACCCGACTAGCGGGCATCCAAGAGACCCAGTACTTC. The rearrangement joins TRBV13 to TRBJ2-5; 10 positions agree with TRBD2. In germline, CDR1 is PRHDT, CDR2 FYEKMQ (reference sequence). V lost 5 bases, J lost 1 base, and 7 bases stayed unmatched. CDR3 length: 16 amino acids.

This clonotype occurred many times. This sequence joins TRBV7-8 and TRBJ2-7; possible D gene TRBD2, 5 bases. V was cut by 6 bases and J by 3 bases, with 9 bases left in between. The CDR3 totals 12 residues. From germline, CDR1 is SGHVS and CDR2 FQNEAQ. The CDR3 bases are TGTGCCAGCAGTTCCGACTACTACGAGCAGTACTTC. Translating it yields CASSSDYYEQYF. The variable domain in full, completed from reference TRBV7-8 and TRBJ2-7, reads GAGVSQSPRYKVAKRGQDVALRCDPISGHVSLFWYQQALGQGPEFLTYFQNEAQLDKSGLPSDRFFAERPEGSVSTLKIQRTQQEDSAVYLCASSSDYYEQYFGPGTRLTVT.

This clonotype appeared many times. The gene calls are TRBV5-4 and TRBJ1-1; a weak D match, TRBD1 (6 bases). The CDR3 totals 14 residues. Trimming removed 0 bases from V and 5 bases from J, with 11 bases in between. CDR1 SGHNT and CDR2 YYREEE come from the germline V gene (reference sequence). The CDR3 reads CASSLGGASTEAFF. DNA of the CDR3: TGTGCCAGCAGCTTGGGGGGGGCGAGTACTGAAGCTTTCTTT. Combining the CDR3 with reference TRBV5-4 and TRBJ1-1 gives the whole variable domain ETGVTQSPTHLIKTRGQQVTLRCSSQSGHNTVSWYQQALGQGPQFIFQYYREEENGRGNFPPRFSGLQFPNYSSELNVNALELDDSALYLCASSLGGASTEAFFGQGTRLTVV.

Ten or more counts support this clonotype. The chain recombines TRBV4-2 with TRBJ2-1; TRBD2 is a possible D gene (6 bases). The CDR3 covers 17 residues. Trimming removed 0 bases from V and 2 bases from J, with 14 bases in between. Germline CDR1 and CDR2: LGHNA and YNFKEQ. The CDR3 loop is CASSQEFYSGAYNEQFF. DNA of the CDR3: TGTGCCAGCAGCCAAGAATTTTACTCGGGGGCCTACAATGAGCAGTTCTTC.

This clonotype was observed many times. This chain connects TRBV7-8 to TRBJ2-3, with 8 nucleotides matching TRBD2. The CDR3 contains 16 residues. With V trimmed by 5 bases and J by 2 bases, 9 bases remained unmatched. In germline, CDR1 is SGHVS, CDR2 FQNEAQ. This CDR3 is CASSAPGLGLTDTQYF. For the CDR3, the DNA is TGTGCCAGCAGCGCCCCGGGACTAGGCCTCACAGATACGCAGTATTTT. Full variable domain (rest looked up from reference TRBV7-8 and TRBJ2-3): GAGVSQSPRYKVAKRGQDVALRCDPISGHVSLFWYQQALGQGPEFLTYFQNEAQLDKSGLPSDRFFAERPEGSVSTLKIQRTQQEDSAVYLCASSAPGLGLTDTQYFGPGTRLTVL.